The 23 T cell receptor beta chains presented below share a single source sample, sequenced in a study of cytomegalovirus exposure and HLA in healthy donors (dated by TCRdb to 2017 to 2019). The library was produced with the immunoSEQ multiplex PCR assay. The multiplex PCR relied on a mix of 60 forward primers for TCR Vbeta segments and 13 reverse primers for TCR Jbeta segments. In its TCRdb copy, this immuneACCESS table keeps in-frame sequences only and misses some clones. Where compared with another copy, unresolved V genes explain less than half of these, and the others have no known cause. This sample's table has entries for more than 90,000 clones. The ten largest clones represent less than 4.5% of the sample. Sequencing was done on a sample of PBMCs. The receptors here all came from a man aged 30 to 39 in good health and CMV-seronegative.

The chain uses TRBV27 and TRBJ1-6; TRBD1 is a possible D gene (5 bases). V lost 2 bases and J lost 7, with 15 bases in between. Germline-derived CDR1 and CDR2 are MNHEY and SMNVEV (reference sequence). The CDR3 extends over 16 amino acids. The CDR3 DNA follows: TGTGCCAGCAGTTTAGGCGGGGGACGACTAAATTCACCCCTCCACTTT. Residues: CASSLGGGRLNSPLHF.

CDR3 in DNA: TGTGCCATCAGCCCGGGTGTGTATGGCTACACCTTC. Amino acids: CAISPGVYGYTF. The chain carries TRBV10-3 and TRBJ1-2; D is unresolved. Germline CDR1 is ENHRY and CDR2 is SYGVKD. Trimming stripped 6 bases from V and 5 bases from J, with 10 bases between. The CDR3 sequence is 12 residues long.

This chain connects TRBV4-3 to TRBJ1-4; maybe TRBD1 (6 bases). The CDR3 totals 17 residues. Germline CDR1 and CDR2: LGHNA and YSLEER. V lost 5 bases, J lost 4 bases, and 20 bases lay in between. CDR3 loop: CASSYLKTGSLNEKLFF. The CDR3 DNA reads TGCGCCAGCAGCTATTTAAAAACAGGGAGTCTTAATGAAAAACTGTTTTTT.

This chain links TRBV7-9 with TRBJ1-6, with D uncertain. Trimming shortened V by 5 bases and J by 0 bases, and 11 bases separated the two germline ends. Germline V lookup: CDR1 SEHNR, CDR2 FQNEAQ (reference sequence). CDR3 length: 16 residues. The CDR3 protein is CASSDLQSSYNSPLHF. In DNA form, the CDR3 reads TGTGCCAGCAGCGATTTACAGAGCTCCTATAATTCACCCCTCCACTTT.

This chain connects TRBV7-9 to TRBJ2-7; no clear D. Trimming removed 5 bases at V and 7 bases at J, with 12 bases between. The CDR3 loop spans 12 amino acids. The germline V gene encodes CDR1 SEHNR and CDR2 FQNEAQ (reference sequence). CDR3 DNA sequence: TGTGCCAGCAGCCTAGATCCCCAAGAGCAGTACTTC. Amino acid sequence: CASSLDPQEQYF.

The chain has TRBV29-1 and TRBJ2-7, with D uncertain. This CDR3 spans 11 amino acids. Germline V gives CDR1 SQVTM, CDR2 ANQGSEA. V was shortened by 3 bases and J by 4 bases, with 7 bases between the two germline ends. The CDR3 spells CSVDSQYEQYF. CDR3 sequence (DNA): TGCAGCGTTGATTCCCAATACGAGCAGTACTTC.

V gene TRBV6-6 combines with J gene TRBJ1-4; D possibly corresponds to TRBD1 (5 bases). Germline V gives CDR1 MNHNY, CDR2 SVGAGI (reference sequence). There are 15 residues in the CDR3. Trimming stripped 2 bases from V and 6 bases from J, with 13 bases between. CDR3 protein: CASSYVGGSDEKLFF. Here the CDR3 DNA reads TGTGCCAGCAGTTACGTCGGGGGGTCGGATGAAAAACTGTTTTTT.

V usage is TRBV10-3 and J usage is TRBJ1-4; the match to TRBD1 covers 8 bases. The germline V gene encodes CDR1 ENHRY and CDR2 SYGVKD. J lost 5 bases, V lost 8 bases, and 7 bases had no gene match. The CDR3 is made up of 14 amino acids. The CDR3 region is CAIARQGLNEKLFF. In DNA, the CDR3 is TGTGCCATCGCACGACAGGGGTTAAATGAAAAACTGTTTTTT.

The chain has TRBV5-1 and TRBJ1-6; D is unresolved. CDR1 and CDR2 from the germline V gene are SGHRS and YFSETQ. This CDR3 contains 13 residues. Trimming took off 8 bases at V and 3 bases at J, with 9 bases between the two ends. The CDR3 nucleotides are TGCGCCAGTACCCGGGACTATAATTCACCCCTCCACTTT. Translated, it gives CASTRDYNSPLHF.

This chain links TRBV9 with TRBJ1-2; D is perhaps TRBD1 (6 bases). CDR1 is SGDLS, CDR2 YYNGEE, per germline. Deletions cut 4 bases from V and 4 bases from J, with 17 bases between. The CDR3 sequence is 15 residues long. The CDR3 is CASSPVGGPLYGYTF. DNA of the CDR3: TGTGCCAGCAGCCCTGTGGGGGGGCCACTCTATGGCTACACCTTC. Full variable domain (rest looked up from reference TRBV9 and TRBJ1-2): DSGVTQTPKHLITATGQRVTLRCSPRSGDLSVYWYQQSLDQGLQFLIQYYNGEERAKGNILERFSAQQFPDLHSELNLSSLELGDSALYFCASSPVGGPLYGYTFGSGTRLTVV.

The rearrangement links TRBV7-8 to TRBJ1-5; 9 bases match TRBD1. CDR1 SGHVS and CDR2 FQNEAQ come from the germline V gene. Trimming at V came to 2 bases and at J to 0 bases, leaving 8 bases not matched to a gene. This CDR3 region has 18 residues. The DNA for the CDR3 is TGTGCCAGCAGCTTAACAGGGGGCTCTTTACGTAGCAATCAGCCCCAGCATTTT. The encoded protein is CASSLTGGSLRSNQPQHF.

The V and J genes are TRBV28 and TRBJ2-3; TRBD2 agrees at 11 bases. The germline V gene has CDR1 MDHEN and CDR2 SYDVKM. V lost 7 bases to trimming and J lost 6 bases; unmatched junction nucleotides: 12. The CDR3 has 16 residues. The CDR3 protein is CASNSLAGGLRDTQYF. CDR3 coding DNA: TGTGCCAGCAACTCCTTAGCGGGGGGGCTTCGGGATACGCAGTATTTT.

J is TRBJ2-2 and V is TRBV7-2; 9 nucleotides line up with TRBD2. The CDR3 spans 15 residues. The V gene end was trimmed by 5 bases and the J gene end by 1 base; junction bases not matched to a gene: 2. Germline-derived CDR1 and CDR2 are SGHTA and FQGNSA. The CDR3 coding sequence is TGTGCCAGCAGCCGGACTAGCGTGAACACCGGGGAGCTGTTTTTT. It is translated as CASSRTSVNTGELFF.

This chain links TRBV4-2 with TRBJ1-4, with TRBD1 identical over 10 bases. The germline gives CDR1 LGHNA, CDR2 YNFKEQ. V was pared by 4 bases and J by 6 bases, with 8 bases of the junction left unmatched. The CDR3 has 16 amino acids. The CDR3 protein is CASSPEAGQGYEKLFF. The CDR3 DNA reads TGTGCCAGCAGCCCCGAAGCGGGACAGGGGTATGAAAAACTGTTTTTT.

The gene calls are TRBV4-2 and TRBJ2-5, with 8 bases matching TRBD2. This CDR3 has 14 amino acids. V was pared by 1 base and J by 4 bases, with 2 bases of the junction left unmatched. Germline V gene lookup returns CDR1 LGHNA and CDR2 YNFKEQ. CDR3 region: CASSQGGLGETQYF. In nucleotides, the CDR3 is TGTGCCAGCAGCCAAGGGGGACTAGGAGAGACCCAGTACTTC.

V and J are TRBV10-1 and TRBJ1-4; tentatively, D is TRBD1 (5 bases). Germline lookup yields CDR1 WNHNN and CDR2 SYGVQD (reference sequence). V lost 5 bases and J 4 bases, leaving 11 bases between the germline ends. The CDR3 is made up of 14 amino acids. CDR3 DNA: TGCGCCAGCAGTCTGGGGGGGGGTAATGAAAAACTGTTTTTT. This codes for CASSLGGGNEKLFF.

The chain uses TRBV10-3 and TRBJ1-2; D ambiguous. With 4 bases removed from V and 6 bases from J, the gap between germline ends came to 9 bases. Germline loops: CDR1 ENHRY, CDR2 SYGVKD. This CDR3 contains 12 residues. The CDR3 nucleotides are TGTGCCATCAGTGTGAACAGCAATGGCTACACCTTC. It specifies CAISVNSNGYTF.

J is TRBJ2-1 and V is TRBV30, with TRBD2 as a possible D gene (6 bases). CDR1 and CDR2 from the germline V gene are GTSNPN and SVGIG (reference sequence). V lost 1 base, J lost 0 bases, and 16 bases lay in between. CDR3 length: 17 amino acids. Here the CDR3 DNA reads TGTGCCTGGAGTGGGGCCCCGCGGGGAGGCTCCTACAATGAGCAGTTCTTC. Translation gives CAWSGAPRGGSYNEQFF. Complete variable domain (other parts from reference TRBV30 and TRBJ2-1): SQTIHQWPATLVQPVGSPLSLECTVEGTSNPNLYWYRQAAGRGLQLLFYSVGIGQISSEVPQNLSASRPQDRQFILSSKKLLLSDSGFYLCAWSGAPRGGSYNEQFFGPGTRLTVL.

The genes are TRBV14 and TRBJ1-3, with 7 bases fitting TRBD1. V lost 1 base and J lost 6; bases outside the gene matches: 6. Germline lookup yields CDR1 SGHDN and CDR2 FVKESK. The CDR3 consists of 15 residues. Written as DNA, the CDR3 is TGTGCCAGCAGCCAAGGCGGGACAGTGGCAAACACCATATATTTT. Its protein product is CASSQGGTVANTIYF.

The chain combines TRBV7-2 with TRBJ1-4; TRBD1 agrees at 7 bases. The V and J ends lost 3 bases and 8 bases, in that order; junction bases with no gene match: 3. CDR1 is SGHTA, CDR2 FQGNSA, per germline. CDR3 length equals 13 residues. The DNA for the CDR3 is TGTGCCAGCAGCTTCCAGGGGGGCGAAAAACTGTTTTTT. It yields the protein CASSFQGGEKLFF. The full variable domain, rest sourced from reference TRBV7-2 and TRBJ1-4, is GAGVSQSPSNKVTEKGKDVELRCDPISGHTALYWYRQSLGQGLEFLIYFQGNSAPDKSGLPSDRFSAERTGGSVSTLTIQRTQQEDSAVYLCASSFQGGEKLFFGSGTQLSVL.

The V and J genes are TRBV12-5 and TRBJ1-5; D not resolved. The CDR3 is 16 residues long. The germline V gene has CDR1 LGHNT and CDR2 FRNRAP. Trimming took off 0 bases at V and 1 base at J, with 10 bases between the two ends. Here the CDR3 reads CASGLVLGQSNQPQHF. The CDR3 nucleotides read TGTGCTAGTGGTTTGGTACTAGGGCAGAGCAATCAGCCCCAGCATTTT. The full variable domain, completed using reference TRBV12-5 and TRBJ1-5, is DARVTQTPRHKVTEMGQEVTMRCQPILGHNTVFWYRQTMMQGLELLAYFRNRAPLDDSGMPKDRFSAEMPDATLATLKIQPSEPRDSAVYFCASGLVLGQSNQPQHFGDGTRLSIL.

CDR3 sequence (DNA): TGTGCCAGCTCACCAACAGGGGGCACCGGGGAGCTGTTTTTT. The encoded protein is CASSPTGGTGELFF. This chain links TRBV18 with TRBJ2-2; 8 bases map to TRBD1. Trimming took 2 bases from V and 4 from J; bases not matched to a gene: 0. CDR1 and CDR2 from the germline V gene are KGHSH and LQKENI. The CDR3 loop spans 14 amino acids.

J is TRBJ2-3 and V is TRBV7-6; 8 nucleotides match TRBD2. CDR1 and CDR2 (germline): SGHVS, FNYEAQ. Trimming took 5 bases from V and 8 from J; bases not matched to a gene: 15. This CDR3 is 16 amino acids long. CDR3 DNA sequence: TGTGCCAGCAGCCCCCTTGGGGCGGGGGGCCAGGGTACGCAGTATTTT. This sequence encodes CASSPLGAGGQGTQYF.